The 11 T cell receptor beta chains given below trace back to one sample, sequenced in a study of glioma-infiltrating T cells. Using RNA template, CDR3s of TCR alpha and beta were amplified with iRepertoire arm-PCR. In TCRdb, the multiplex PCR reads were re-called with MiXCR into one record per CDR3 protein. The table lists 44,000 or so distinct CDR3 sequences, 20% to 25% of them singletons. Material: glioma tissue, nonneoplastic brain tissue, or PBMCs (not recorded which). These TCRs come from a human donor with low-grade glioma or glioblastoma, undergoing nonglioma brain surgery, or in good health (not recorded which).

Worth noting for this clonotype: A much larger clonotype is one base distant, so this may be a read error. The chain links TRBV14 to TRBJ2-3; D gene ambiguous. CDR1 is SGHDN and CDR2 is FVKESK in the germline V gene. The CDR3 length is 16 residues. The CDR3 loop is CASSQVSGSITDRQYF. The DNA for the CDR3 is TGTGCCAGCAGCCAAGTTTCTGGGTCTATTACAGATAGGCAGTATTTT.

The chain uses TRBV20-1 and TRBJ1-1; D is uncertain. V was shortened by 0 bases and J by 4 bases, with 9 bases between the two germline ends. The CDR3 extends over 13 amino acids. Germline values: CDR1 DFQATT, CDR2 SNEGSKA (reference sequence). CDR3 sequence reads: CSARDFGGTEAFF. The DNA for the CDR3 is TGCAGTGCTAGAGATTTTGGCGGCACTGAAGCTTTCTTT.

This clonotype was detected ten times or more. CDR3 protein: CASSLGQSNQPQHF. In DNA form, the CDR3 reads TGTGCCAGCAGCTTGGGACAGAGCAATCAGCCCCAGCATTTT. This chain uses TRBV7-2 with TRBJ1-5; 7 bases map to TRBD1. The germline gives CDR1 SGHTA, CDR2 FQGNSA. This CDR3 is 14 amino acids long. Trimming at V came to 3 bases and at J to 1 base, leaving 0 bases not matched to a gene.

At least ten counts were recorded for this clonotype. The gene calls are TRBV12-5 and TRBJ2-3; no reliable D call. Germline V gene data show CDR1 as LGHNT and CDR2 as FRNRAP. With 3 bases removed from V and 2 bases from J, the gap between germline ends came to 9 bases. This CDR3 is 14 amino acids long. For the CDR3, the DNA is TGTGCTAGTGGTTTACGCGCAGCCACAGATACGCAGTATTTT. It encodes CASGLRAATDTQYF.

This clonotype came up many times. This CDR3 is CASSYEGGSGNNEQFF. The CDR3 DNA reads as TGTGCCAGCAGTTACGAAGGGGGTAGCGGAAACAATGAGCAGTTCTTC. The chain joins TRBV6-6 to TRBJ2-1, with D possibly called TRBD1 or TRBD2 (6 bases each). CDR3 length: 16 residues. Trimming shortened V by 2 bases and J by 5 bases, and 16 bases separated the two germline ends. The germline V gene has CDR1 MNHNY and CDR2 SVGAGI (reference sequence).

This clonotype was seen ten or more times. The chain couples TRBV7-9 to TRBJ2-3; 11 bases fit TRBD2. This CDR3 has 16 amino acids. The J segment lost 3 bases and the V segment lost 8 bases, leaving 10 bases of the junction unmatched. The V gene's germline CDR1 is SEHNR and CDR2 FQNEAQ (reference sequence). The DNA for the CDR3 is TGTGCCAGCGAAGATTCTAGCGGGGGGCCTACAGATACGCAGTATTTT. Translating gives CASEDSSGGPTDTQYF.

This clonotype was seen once. This may be a read error, as it is one base from a much larger clone. The chain has TRBV2 and TRBJ2-1, with 7 nucleotides matching TRBD1. The germline V gene has CDR1 SNHLY and CDR2 FYNNEI. This CDR3 contains 13 residues. J lost 9 bases, V lost 3 bases, and 5 bases had no gene match. Written as DNA, the CDR3 is TGTGCCAGCAGTGAGGACAGGACGGGTGAGCAGTTCTTC. Amino acids: CASSEDRTGEQFF. Drawing the rest from reference TRBV2 and TRBJ2-1, the complete variable domain is EPEVTQTPSHQVTQMGQEVILRCVPISNHLYFYWYRQILGQKVEFLVSFYNNEISEKSEIFDDQFSVERPDGSNFTLKIRSTKLEDSAMYFCASSEDRTGEQFFGPGTRLTVL.

This clonotype was detected a few times. CDR3 loop: CASSLAGQGRDEQFF. CDR3 DNA: TGTGCCAGCAGTTTAGCCGGACAGGGGAGGGATGAGCAGTTCTTC. V usage is TRBV12-3 or TRBV12-4 and J usage is TRBJ2-1, with 9 bases that match TRBD1. The ends lost 0 bases at V and 8 bases at J; junction bases unmatched: 5. This CDR3 contains 15 residues.

Notes on this clonotype: With a much larger clone just one base away, this may be a read error. The J gene is TRBJ1-5, the V gene TRBV19; the D gene is possibly TRBD1 (5 bases). V was cut by 4 bases and J by 12 bases, with 10 bases left in between. The CDR3 contains 11 residues. The germline V gene encodes CDR1 LNHDA and CDR2 SQIVND (reference sequence). CDR3 nucleotides: TGTGCCAGTAGTAGGGAGGGGCGCCAGCATTTT. Residues: CASSREGRQHF. Based on the CDR3 plus reference TRBV19 and TRBJ1-5, the full variable domain is DGGITQSPKYLFRKEGQNVTLSCEQNLNHDAMYWYRQDPGQGLRLIYYSQIVNDFQKGDIAEGYSVSREKKESFPLTVTSAQKNPTAFYLCASSREGRQHFGDGTRLSIL.

The chain links TRBV12-3 or TRBV12-4 to TRBJ2-3; a weak D match, TRBD2 (7 bases). The CDR3 consists of 17 residues. Trimming shortened V by 6 bases and J by 0 bases, and 19 bases separated the two germline ends. The CDR3: CASSFQRDTSSTDTQYF. DNA of the CDR3: TGTGCCAGCAGCTTTCAGCGGGACACTTCTAGCACAGATACGCAGTATTTT.

This clonotype has a count of ten or more. The chain is built from TRBV6-1 and TRBJ1-2; D unresolved. The CDR3 loop spans 14 amino acids. The V end was cut by 3 bases, the J end by 6 bases, with 14 bases between. CDR1 MNHNS and CDR2 SASEGT come from the germline V gene. The CDR3 DNA sequence: TGTGCCAGCAGTGAGGGGTTGGCAATAGATGGCTACACCTTC. Residues: CASSEGLAIDGYTF.